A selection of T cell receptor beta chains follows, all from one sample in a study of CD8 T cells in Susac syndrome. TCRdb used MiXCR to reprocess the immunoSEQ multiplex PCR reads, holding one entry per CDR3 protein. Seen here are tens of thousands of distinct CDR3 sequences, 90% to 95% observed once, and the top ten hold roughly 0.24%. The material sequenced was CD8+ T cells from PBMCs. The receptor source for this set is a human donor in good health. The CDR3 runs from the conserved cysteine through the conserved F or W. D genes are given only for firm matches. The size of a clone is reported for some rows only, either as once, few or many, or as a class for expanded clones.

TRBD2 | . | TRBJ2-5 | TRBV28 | TGTGCCAGCAGTTTTAGGCTAGCGGGAGCCCAAGAGACCCAGTACTTC | CASSFRLAGAQETQYF
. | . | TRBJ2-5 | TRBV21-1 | TGTGCCAGCAGCAAAGAGGTAGCGGGGGATCAAGAGACCCAGTACTTC | CASSKEVAGDQETQYF
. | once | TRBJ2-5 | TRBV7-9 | TGTGCCAGCAGCTTAAACTTTGCGGCCAGGGAGACCCAGTACTTC | CASSLNFAARETQYF
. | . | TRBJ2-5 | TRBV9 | TGTGCCAGCAGCGAATACTCGGGAGTTGGGGAGACCCAGTACTTC | CASSEYSGVGETQYF
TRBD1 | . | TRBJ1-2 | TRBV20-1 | TGCAGTGCTAGAGACCCGACAGGGGGCACCTATGGCTACACCTTC | CSARDPTGGTYGYTF
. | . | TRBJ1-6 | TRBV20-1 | TGCAGTGCTGTCGTAGGGGACTTAAGCTCCTATAATTCACCCCTCCACTTT | CSAVVGDLSSYNSPLHF
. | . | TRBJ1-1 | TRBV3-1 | TGTGCCAGCAGCCGCGGGCGGCCCAGGGATATCACTGAAGCTTTCTTT | CASSRGRPRDITEAFF
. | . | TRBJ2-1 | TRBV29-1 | TGCAGCGTTACCCCACCTCAGCAAGCCTTTCGCAATGAGCAGTTCTTC | CSVTPPQQAFRNEQFF
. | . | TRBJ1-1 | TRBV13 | TGTGCCAGCAGCTTTCTCGGTGGGACTGAAGCTTTCTTT | CASSFLGGTEAFF
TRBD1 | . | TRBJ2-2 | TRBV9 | TGTGCCAGCAGCGGGACCGGGACAGGGGTTTTGAACACCGGGGAGCTGTTTTTT | CASSGTGTGVLNTGELFF
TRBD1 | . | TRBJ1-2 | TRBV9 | TGTGCCAGCAGCAACGACAGGGCGCTCTATGGCTACACCTTC | CASSNDRALYGYTF
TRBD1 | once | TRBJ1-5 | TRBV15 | TGTGCCACCAGCAGAGATTGGACAGGTAACAATCAGCCCCAGCATTTT | CATSRDWTGNNQPQHF
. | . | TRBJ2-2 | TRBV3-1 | TGTGCCAGCTGGGGGGCCGGGGAGCTGTTTTTT | CASWGAGELFF
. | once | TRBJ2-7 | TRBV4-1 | TGCGCCAGCAGCCAAGATTTTAGGGAAGGTAGCTACGAGCAGTACTTC | CASSQDFREGSYEQYF
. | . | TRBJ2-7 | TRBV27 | TGTGCCAGCACAGGGAGAGGAGCCTACGAGCAGTACTTC | CASTGRGAYEQYF
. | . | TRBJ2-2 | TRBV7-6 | TGTGCCAGCGGGTCGGGTTGGATCGGGGAGCTGTTTTTT | CASGSGWIGELFF
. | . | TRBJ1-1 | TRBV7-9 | TGTGCCAGCAGCTCTATTAGCGGCGGTTTACCCCGGAGGGCTTTCTTT | CASSSISGGLPRRAFF
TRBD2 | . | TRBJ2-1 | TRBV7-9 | TGTGCCAGCAGCATTAGCGGGGAGAGCTCCTACAATGAGCAGTTCTTC | CASSISGESSYNEQFF
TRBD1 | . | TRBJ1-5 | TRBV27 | TGTGCCAGCAGTCTAGCCGTAGGGGGCCAGCCCCAGCATTTT | CASSLAVGGQPQHF
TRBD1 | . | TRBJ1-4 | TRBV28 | TGTGCCAGCAGTCAGGGGGAGGGTTTTGAAAAACTGTTTTTT | CASSQGEGFEKLFF
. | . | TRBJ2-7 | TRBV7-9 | TGTGCCAGCAGCTTAGGAGGGCAGTACTTC | CASSLGGQYF
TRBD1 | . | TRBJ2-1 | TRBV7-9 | TGTGCCAGCAGCTTAGCCCGAACAGGGGCGGATGAGCAGTTCTTC | CASSLARTGADEQFF
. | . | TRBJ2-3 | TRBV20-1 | TGCAGTGCCGAGAGTCTGATGAGCACAGATACGCAGTATTTT | CSAESLMSTDTQYF